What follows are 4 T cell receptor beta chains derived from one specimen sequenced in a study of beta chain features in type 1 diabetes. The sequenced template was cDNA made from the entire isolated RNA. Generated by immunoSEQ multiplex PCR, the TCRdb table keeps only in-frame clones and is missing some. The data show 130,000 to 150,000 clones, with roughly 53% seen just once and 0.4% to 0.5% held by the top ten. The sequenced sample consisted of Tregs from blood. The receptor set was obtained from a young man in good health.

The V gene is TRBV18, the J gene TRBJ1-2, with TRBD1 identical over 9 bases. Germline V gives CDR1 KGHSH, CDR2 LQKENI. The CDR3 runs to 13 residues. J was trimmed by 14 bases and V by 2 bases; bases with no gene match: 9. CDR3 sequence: CASSPNTGGPGTF. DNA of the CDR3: TGTGCCAGCTCACCAAACACAGGGGGCCCGGGGACCTTC. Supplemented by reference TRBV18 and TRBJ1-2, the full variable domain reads NAGVMQNPRHLVRRRGQEARLRCSPMKGHSHVYWYRQLPEEGLKFMVYLQKENIIDESGMPKERFSAEFPKEGPSILRIQQVVRGDSAAYFCASSPNTGGPGTFGSGTRLTVV.

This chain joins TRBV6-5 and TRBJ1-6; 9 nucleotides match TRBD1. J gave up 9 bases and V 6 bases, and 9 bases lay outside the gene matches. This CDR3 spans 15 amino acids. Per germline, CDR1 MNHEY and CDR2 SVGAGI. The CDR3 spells CASRAIRDRASPLHF. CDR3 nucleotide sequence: TGTGCCAGCAGAGCTATTCGGGACAGGGCTTCACCCCTCCACTTT.

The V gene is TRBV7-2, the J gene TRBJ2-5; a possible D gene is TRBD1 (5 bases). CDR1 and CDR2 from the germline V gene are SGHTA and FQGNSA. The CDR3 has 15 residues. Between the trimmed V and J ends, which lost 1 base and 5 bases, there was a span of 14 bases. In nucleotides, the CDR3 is TGTGCCAGCAGCTTAGGGGGCTTAGGGTGGGAGACCCAGTACTTC. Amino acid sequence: CASSLGGLGWETQYF.

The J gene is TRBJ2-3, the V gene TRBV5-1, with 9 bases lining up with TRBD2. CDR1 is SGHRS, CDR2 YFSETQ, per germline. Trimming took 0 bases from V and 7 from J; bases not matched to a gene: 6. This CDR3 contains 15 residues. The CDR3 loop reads CASSLGDSGGNTQYF. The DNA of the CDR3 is TGCGCCAGCAGCTTGGGGGATAGCGGGGGAAATACGCAGTATTTT.